Listed below are T cell receptor beta chains from one sample, sequenced in a study of cytomegalovirus exposure and HLA in healthy donors. Profiled with immunoSEQ multiplex PCR; TCRdb holds only in-frame clones, not every one. Altogether 110,000 to 150,000 clones are present, 68% being singletons, with the ten largest covering roughly 4.7%. Sequencing was carried out using PBMCs. The receptors were gathered from a man between 60 and 70 years old in good health and CMV-seronegative. Each CDR3 is given with its conserved first and last residue. D genes are given only for firm matches. Part of the rows lack a size; the others show once, few, many or a class for expanded clones.

J gene | clone size | V gene | D gene | CDR3 DNA | CDR3 protein
TRBJ2-2 | NA | TRBV29-1 | TRBD2 | TGCAGCGTTGGTGAGCGGGAGTGGGACACCGGGGAGCTGTTTTTT | CSVGEREWDTGELFF
TRBJ1-3 | once | TRBV6-1 | NA | TGTGCCAGCAGTGAACGGGAAAACACCATATATTTT | CASSERENTIYF
TRBJ2-5 | NA | TRBV5-1 | TRBD1 | TGCGCCAGCAGCTTGGCGACAGGGTTTGAGACCCAGTACTTC | CASSLATGFETQYF
TRBJ1-1 | NA | TRBV19 | NA | TGTGCCAGTAGTCCTAGTCAGGGTGCCACTGAAGCTTTCTTT | CASSPSQGATEAFF
TRBJ2-2 | once | TRBV19 | NA | TGTGCCAGTAGCAAACGAGACACCGGGGAGCTGTTTTTT | CASSKRDTGELFF
TRBJ2-3 | NA | TRBV5-1 | NA | TGCGCCAGCAGCCTAGACACAGATACGCAGTATTTT | CASSLDTDTQYF
TRBJ2-1 | NA | TRBV27 | NA | TGTGCCAGCAGTTTACCGGGGTCGATAGACAATGAGCAGTTCTTC | CASSLPGSIDNEQFF
TRBJ1-1 | NA | TRBV28 | NA | TGTGCCAGCAGTTTGGAGCCCAGGGGTTATGAAGCTTTCTTT | CASSLEPRGYEAFF
TRBJ2-7 | NA | TRBV9 | TRBD2 | TGTGCCAGCAGCGTAGACCCTAGCGGCTACGAGCAGTACTTC | CASSVDPSGYEQYF
TRBJ2-7 | NA | TRBV28 | NA | TGTGCCAGCAGTTCACCCGAGGCAAGGAGCTCCTACGAGCAGTACTTC | CASSSPEARSSYEQYF
TRBJ1-2 | NA | TRBV5-4 | NA | TGTGCCAGCAGATCTTCGAGGGGGTATGTCTATGGCTACACCTTC | CASRSSRGYVYGYTF
TRBJ2-7 | NA | TRBV11-2 | TRBD2 | TGTGCCAGCAGCTTATATGGCGGGAGCGAATACGAGCAGTACTTC | CASSLYGGSEYEQYF
TRBJ1-5 | NA | TRBV27 | TRBD1 | TGTGCCAGCAGAATTACAGGGGGAACCCAGCATTTT | CASRITGGTQHF
TRBJ2-4 | NA | TRBV19 | TRBD2 | TGTGCCAGTAGTATGGGGCTAGCGGGAGGTTACAAAAACATTCAGTACTTC | CASSMGLAGGYKNIQYF
TRBJ2-1 | NA | TRBV5-6 | NA | TGTGCCAGCAGCTTATTCCAGGGGTTCCTATTGGGGCAGTTCTTC | CASSLFQGFLLGQFF
TRBJ2-7 | few | TRBV5-1 | NA | TGCGCCAGCAGCTTAGCAGGGGACGAGCAGTACTTC | CASSLAGDEQYF
TRBJ1-2 | NA | TRBV2 | NA | TGTGCCAGCAGTGAAGTAGGCGGTGGTGGCTACACCTTC | CASSEVGGGGYTF
TRBJ2-2 | few | TRBV2 | NA | TGTGCCAGCAGTGAAGAAGATTTATTCACGGCCGGGGAGCTGTTTTTT | CASSEEDLFTAGELFF
TRBJ2-5 | NA | TRBV6-5 | TRBD1 | TGTGCCAGCAGTCGGGACAGGGGAAGGAGAGAGACCCAGTACTTC | CASSRDRGRRETQYF
TRBJ2-3 | NA | TRBV5-4 | TRBD2 | TGTGCCAGCAGCTCTTCTACTAGCGGGAGGGCCGGGACAGATACGCAGTATTTT | CASSSSTSGRAGTDTQYF
TRBJ2-7 | NA | TRBV11-2 | TRBD2 | TGTGCCAGCAGCACACCTTCTGGCGGGAGCTACTACGAGCAGTACTTC | CASSTPSGGSYYEQYF
TRBJ2-5 | few | TRBV29-1 | NA | TGCAGTACGAGCGGCAACCAAGAGACCCAGTACTTC | CSTSGNQETQYF
TRBJ1-3 | NA | TRBV27 | NA | TGTGCCAGCAGTTTAAATGGGGCCGCAGTCGGAAACACCATATATTTT | CASSLNGAAVGNTIYF
TRBJ2-1 | NA | TRBV5-1 | TRBD2 | TGCGCCAGCAGCTTCCTATCCGGGACTAGCGGGGACAATGAGCAGTTCTTC | CASSFLSGTSGDNEQFF
TRBJ1-5 | few | TRBV10-1 | NA | TGCGCCAGCAGTGAGGGCCAGGGTCAGCCCCAGCATTTT | CASSEGQGQPQHF
TRBJ1-4 | NA | TRBV30 | NA | TGTGCCTGGAGCGAAGGCGGTGATGAAAAACTGTTTTTT | CAWSEGGDEKLFF
TRBJ2-7 | NA | TRBV7-9 | TRBD1 | TGTGCCAGCAGCCTGGACAGGGGGGCCTACGAGCAGTACTTC | CASSLDRGAYEQYF
TRBJ2-1 | NA | TRBV5-4 | TRBD2 | TGTGCCAGCAGCTTGAAGCGGGGCACTACTTTTCACGGGGGTGAGCAGTTCTTC | CASSLKRGTTFHGGEQFF
TRBJ1-4 | NA | TRBV2 | TRBD1 | TGTGCCAGCAGGGCACAGGGGGGAGCTAATGAAAAACTGTTTTTT | CASRAQGGANEKLFF
TRBJ1-2 | NA | TRBV7-2 | NA | TGTGCCAGCAGCTTAGCGCTCGACAGCATCTATGGCTACACCTTC | CASSLALDSIYGYTF
TRBJ2-5 | NA | TRBV9 | TRBD1 | TGTGCCAGCAGCGTAGCTCTAACAGGGGTGGAGACCCAGTACTTC | CASSVALTGVETQYF
TRBJ2-1 | NA | TRBV29-1 | TRBD2 | TGCAGCGTGTCCCACCTCCTAGCGGGAGTACACAATGAGCAGTTCTTC | CSVSHLLAGVHNEQFF
TRBJ1-2 | NA | TRBV10-2 | NA | TGCGCCAGCATGCAGACAGGAACCTATGGCTACACCTTC | CASMQTGTYGYTF
TRBJ1-5 | NA | TRBV19 | TRBD1 | TGTGCCAGTAGTAGGGGACAGGGTGTACATCAGCCCCAGCATTTT | CASSRGQGVHQPQHF
TRBJ2-2 | NA | TRBV19 | NA | TGTGCCAGTAGGCGGGACAGTGTCGACACCGGGGAGCTGTTTTTT | CASRRDSVDTGELFF
TRBJ1-1 | NA | TRBV5-1 | NA | TGCGCCAGCAGCTTCTCAACAGGGAACACTGAAGCTTTCTTT | CASSFSTGNTEAFF
TRBJ1-4 | NA | TRBV29-1 | TRBD1 | TGCAGCGGGATCACAGGGGGTAATGAAAAACTGTTTTTT | CSGITGGNEKLFF
TRBJ2-1 | few | TRBV5-1 | NA | TGCGCCAGCAGCTTGGACAGTAATGAGCAGTTCTTC | CASSLDSNEQFF
TRBJ1-3 | NA | TRBV9 | NA | TGTGCCAGCAGCGTAGATGTAGGGGGAGATGCTGGAAACACCATATATTTT | CASSVDVGGDAGNTIYF
TRBJ2-2 | NA | TRBV4-3 | TRBD2 | TGCGCCAGCAGCCAAGAGTCGGCTAGCGGGAGAAGGGAGCTGTTTTTT | CASSQESASGRRELFF
TRBJ2-7 | NA | TRBV7-9 | NA | TGTGCCAGCAGCTTGGACAGGAGGGGAATGAACGAGCAGTACTTC | CASSLDRRGMNEQYF
TRBJ2-7 | NA | TRBV11-3 | NA | TGTGCCAGCAGCCACGGACTGAACTCCTACGAGCAGTACTTC | CASSHGLNSYEQYF
TRBJ2-7 | NA | TRBV29-1 | TRBD2 | TGCAGCGCCGGGACTAGCGGCGGCTCCTACGAGCAGTACTTC | CSAGTSGGSYEQYF
TRBJ2-7 | NA | TRBV7-2 | TRBD2 | TGTGCCAGCAGCTTAGAAAGACTAGCGGCTTCCTACGAGCAGTACTTC | CASSLERLAASYEQYF
TRBJ1-2 | few | TRBV9 | NA | TGTGCCAGCAGCGTAGCGGGGAGGAGCTATGGCTACACCTTC | CASSVAGRSYGYTF
TRBJ1-5 | few | TRBV5-4 | TRBD1 | TGTGCCAGCAGCTTGGACAGGGGGGAAAATCAGCCCCAGCATTTT | CASSLDRGENQPQHF
TRBJ2-1 | NA | TRBV4-2 | TRBD1 | TGTGCCAGCAGCCAAGCCAGGGGACAGGGGTACAATGAGCAGTTCTTC | CASSQARGQGYNEQFF
TRBJ2-5 | NA | TRBV5-1 | TRBD1 | TGCGCCAGCAGCGTAACAGGGGGACCACAAGAGACCCAGTACTTC | CASSVTGGPQETQYF
TRBJ2-5 | NA | TRBV5-6 | NA | TGTGCCAGCAGCTTGGAACGTCTCAGAGAGACCCAGTACTTC | CASSLERLRETQYF
TRBJ2-7 | few | TRBV6-5 | TRBD1 | TGTGCCAGCAGTTTACGACCGGGACAGGGGGTGTACGAGCAGTACTTC | CASSLRPGQGVYEQYF
TRBJ1-1 | NA | TRBV30 | NA | TGTGCCTGGAGTAAACAGGCAGGCTCTGAAGCTTTCTTT | CAWSKQAGSEAFF
TRBJ1-1 | NA | TRBV6-5 | TRBD1 | TGTGCCAGCAACTCGGACAGGCTGCACACTGAAGCTTTCTTT | CASNSDRLHTEAFF
TRBJ2-7 | NA | TRBV6-5 | TRBD1 | TGTGCCAGCAGTCGTACCGGGACAGCGAAATACGAGCAGTACTTC | CASSRTGTAKYEQYF
TRBJ1-2 | NA | TRBV15 | NA | TGTGCCACCAGCAGAGTGACAGATTATGGCTACACCTTC | CATSRVTDYGYTF
TRBJ2-1 | few | TRBV30 | TRBD2 | TGTGCCTGGAAGAATCTAGCGGGAGTTTACAATGAGCAGTTCTTC | CAWKNLAGVYNEQFF
TRBJ1-1 | few | TRBV5-1 | NA | TGCGCCAGCAGCTTTAAGGAGGACACTGAAGCTTTCTTT | CASSFKEDTEAFF
TRBJ2-7 | NA | TRBV29-1 | TRBD1 | TGCAGCGTTAGGGGGGCGACAGGGGGTCGGTACGAGCAGTACTTC | CSVRGATGGRYEQYF